The source of this TCR beta chain is a study of vaccination effects on CD4 cells after COVID-19. The CDR3 totals 13 residues. The germline V gene encodes CDR1 SGHTS and CDR2 YDEGEE. V was clipped by 7 bases and J by 3 bases, with 14 bases between them. Antigen-specific CD4+ T cells expanded by the ViraFEST assay with viral peptide pools were then sequenced. Isolation of CD4+ T cells took place after around 10 days of culture. Neither prior SARS-CoV-2 infection nor positive nucleocapsid antibodies were present in the vaccine recipients. Remarks on this clone: Its antigen is undetermined.

Generated by immunoSEQ multiplex PCR, the TCRdb table keeps only in-frame clones and is missing some. The repertoire holds about 23,000 clones, with roughly 70% as singletons. This clonotype originated in a human donor who received a COVID-19 vaccine. This sequence joins TRBV5-8 and TRBJ2-7; a possible D gene is TRBD2 (5 bases). Source: CD4+ T cells from PBMCs cultured with SARS-CoV-2 spike peptides, taken before COVID-19 vaccination. CDR3 sequence: CASADFPGYEQYF. As DNA, the CDR3 is TGTGCCAGCGCGGACTTTCCCGGCTACGAGCAGTACTTC.